Described below is a single T cell receptor (beta chain) sequence and its context. The target antigen is unknown. This sample was taken from a study of T cell responses to AZD1222 COVID-19 vaccine. Whole-study findings and limits: Only 6 or 7 individuals given AZD1222 were seropositive at baseline. Clonal diversity was possibly underestimated, and the donors were mostly white British, with more females. Spike was spanned by vaccine-associated CD4 TCRs, with dominance at 160-218 and 743-854. As reported, nearly half of all spike-specific TCRs target variant regions that are unmutated.

Germline values: CDR1 SGDLS, CDR2 YYNGEE. The length of the CDR3 is 15 residues. The J segment lost 6 bases and the V segment lost 4 bases, leaving 9 bases of the junction unmatched. Measured with immunoSEQ multiplex PCR; TCRdb has only the in-frame clones, and not every one. The repertoire holds approximately 80,000 clones, with 80% to 90% as singletons. This sequence joins TRBV9 and TRBJ2-7, with 11 bases matching TRBD2. This TCR was sampled from an adult who received the AZD1222 COVID-19 vaccine. The sequenced sample was peripheral blood, obtained 28 days after the second AZD1222 dose. CDR3 region: CASSTTSGSLSEQYF. CDR3 DNA sequence: TGTGCCAGCAGCACAACTAGCGGGAGCTTGTCCGAGCAGTACTTC.